A selection of T cell receptor beta chains follows, all from one sample in a study of cytomegalovirus exposure and HLA in healthy donors. Sequenced by immunoSEQ multiplex PCR; TCRdb stores in-frame clones only, minus some. The data hold about 130,000 clones, with 80% observed a single time. Sample: PBMCs. The receptors were gathered from a man aged 30 to 45 in good health. Each CDR3 is given with its conserved first and last residue. The D gene is left open where the match is weak. Expanded clones are given a class, and other clones once, few, many or no size at all.

CDR3aa: CASSPGGSYEQYF
CDR3nt: TGTGCCAGCAGCCCCGGTGGTTCCTACGAGCAGTACTTC
j_gene: TRBJ2-7
d_gene: NA
v_gene: TRBV28
abundance: NA
len: 13

CDR3aa: CSVSGQGRNEQFF
CDR3nt: TGCAGCGTTTCAGGACAGGGAAGGAATGAGCAGTTCTTC
j_gene: TRBJ2-1
d_gene: TRBD1
v_gene: TRBV29-1
abundance: NA
len: 13

CDR3aa: CASSYTTGEDSPLHF
CDR3nt: TGTGCCAGCAGTTACACGACAGGGGAGGATTCACCCCTCCACTTT
j_gene: TRBJ1-6
d_gene: TRBD1
v_gene: TRBV6-5
abundance: few
len: 15

CDR3aa: CASSLPAASGYNEQFF
CDR3nt: TGCGCCAGCAGCTTGCCCGCGGCTAGCGGTTACAATGAGCAGTTCTTC
j_gene: TRBJ2-1
d_gene: TRBD2
v_gene: TRBV5-1
abundance: once
len: 16

CDR3aa: CASTPTSGTINEQFF
CDR3nt: TGTGCCAGCACCCCGACTAGCGGGACGATTAATGAGCAGTTCTTC
j_gene: TRBJ2-1
d_gene: TRBD2
v_gene: TRBV6-6
abundance: once
len: 15

CDR3aa: CASTGVLSYNEQFF
CDR3nt: TGTGCCAGCACAGGTGTCCTCTCCTACAATGAGCAGTTCTTC
j_gene: TRBJ2-1
d_gene: NA
v_gene: TRBV28
abundance: NA
len: 14

CDR3aa: CASDLTLGYGYTF
CDR3nt: TGTGCCAGCGACTTAACTTTGGGCTATGGCTACACCTTC
j_gene: TRBJ1-2
d_gene: NA
v_gene: TRBV5-6
abundance: many
len: 13

CDR3aa: CASSQDSRGSYEQYF
CDR3nt: TGCGCCAGCAGCCAAGATTCTCGCGGGAGCTACGAGCAGTACTTC
j_gene: TRBJ2-7
d_gene: TRBD2
v_gene: TRBV4-3
abundance: NA
len: 15

CDR3aa: CSSSPRSSGNAGELFF
CDR3nt: TGTTCCAGCAGCCCGCGGTCTAGCGGCAACGCCGGGGAGCTGTTTTTT
j_gene: TRBJ2-2
d_gene: TRBD2
v_gene: TRBV7-9
abundance: NA
len: 16

CDR3aa: CASSFGTGEYEQYF
CDR3nt: TGTGCCAGCAGCTTCGGGACAGGGGAGTACGAGCAGTACTTC
j_gene: TRBJ2-7
d_gene: TRBD1
v_gene: TRBV5-8
abundance: NA
len: 14

CDR3aa: CASSERKGGETQYF
CDR3nt: TGTGCCAGCAGTGAAAGAAAGGGGGGGGAGACCCAGTACTTC
j_gene: TRBJ2-5
d_gene: NA
v_gene: TRBV6-1
abundance: NA
len: 14

CDR3aa: CASRRRGGTDTQYF
CDR3nt: TGTGCCAGCAGAAGGAGGGGAGGCACAGATACGCAGTATTTT
j_gene: TRBJ2-3
d_gene: NA
v_gene: TRBV5-6
abundance: once
len: 14

CDR3aa: CASMGLYYEQYF
CDR3nt: TGTGCCAGCATGGGGCTCTATTACGAGCAGTACTTC
j_gene: TRBJ2-7
d_gene: NA
v_gene: TRBV27
abundance: NA
len: 12

CDR3aa: CASSPGRGYTEAFF
CDR3nt: TGTGCCAGTAGTCCAGGACGGGGATACACTGAAGCTTTCTTT
j_gene: TRBJ1-1
d_gene: NA
v_gene: TRBV19
abundance: few
len: 14

CDR3aa: CASSPQGNYGYTF
CDR3nt: TGTGCCAGCAGCCCACAGGGAAACTATGGCTACACCTTC
j_gene: TRBJ1-2
d_gene: NA
v_gene: TRBV6-5
abundance: NA
len: 13

CDR3aa: CASVGTGGIFSTGELFF
CDR3nt: TGTGCCAGCGTCGGGACAGGGGGTATCTTCAGCACCGGGGAGCTGTTTTTT
j_gene: TRBJ2-2
d_gene: TRBD1
v_gene: TRBV25-1
abundance: NA
len: 17

CDR3aa: CASSEAGALYEQYF
CDR3nt: TGTGCCAGCAGTGAAGCGGGGGCGTTATACGAGCAGTACTTC
j_gene: TRBJ2-7
d_gene: NA
v_gene: TRBV6-1
abundance: NA
len: 14

CDR3aa: CASSSQGQETQYF
CDR3nt: TGTGCCAGCAGCTCTCAGGGGCAAGAGACCCAGTACTTC
j_gene: TRBJ2-5
d_gene: NA
v_gene: TRBV5-4
abundance: NA
len: 13

CDR3aa: CASSPRGGQGNEQYF
CDR3nt: TGTGCCAGCAGTCCTCGGGGGGGACAGGGTAACGAGCAGTACTTC
j_gene: TRBJ2-7
d_gene: NA
v_gene: TRBV28
abundance: NA
len: 15

CDR3aa: CASSLQGSYGYTF
CDR3nt: TGTGCCAGCAGCTTACAAGGGAGCTATGGCTACACCTTC
j_gene: TRBJ1-2
d_gene: NA
v_gene: TRBV7-2
abundance: NA
len: 13

CDR3aa: CASSLAGTGDLYGYTF
CDR3nt: TGTGCCAGCAGCTTGGCCGGGACAGGGGATTTGTATGGCTACACCTTC
j_gene: TRBJ1-2
d_gene: TRBD1
v_gene: TRBV5-6
abundance: NA
len: 16

CDR3aa: CATHGAGQYEQYF
CDR3nt: TGTGCCACCCACGGGGCGGGGCAGTACGAGCAGTACTTC
j_gene: TRBJ2-7
d_gene: NA
v_gene: TRBV19
abundance: NA
len: 13

CDR3aa: CASSLVSGAEAFF
CDR3nt: TGTGCCAGCAGCTTGGTGTCGGGGGCTGAAGCTTTCTTT
j_gene: TRBJ1-1
d_gene: NA
v_gene: TRBV28
abundance: NA
len: 13

CDR3aa: CATSRDPTGIRQPQHF
CDR3nt: TGTGCCACCAGCAGAGACCCCACAGGGATCCGTCAGCCCCAGCATTTT
j_gene: TRBJ1-5
d_gene: NA
v_gene: TRBV15
abundance: once
len: 16

CDR3aa: CASSTGQLYEQYF
CDR3nt: TGTGCCAGTAGTACGGGACAGCTCTACGAGCAGTACTTC
j_gene: TRBJ2-7
d_gene: TRBD1
v_gene: TRBV19
abundance: NA
len: 13

CDR3aa: CAWSTRLYNEQFF
CDR3nt: TGTGCCTGGAGTACCAGACTGTACAATGAGCAGTTCTTC
j_gene: TRBJ2-1
d_gene: NA
v_gene: TRBV30
abundance: NA
len: 13

CDR3aa: CASSLGDGPKGADTQYF
CDR3nt: TGCGCCAGCAGCCTGGGGGACGGCCCCAAGGGGGCAGATACGCAGTATTTT
j_gene: TRBJ2-3
d_gene: NA
v_gene: TRBV5-1
abundance: once
len: 17

CDR3aa: CASSRGGEQYF
CDR3nt: TGCGCCAGCAGTCGCGGGGGCGAGCAGTACTTC
j_gene: TRBJ2-7
d_gene: TRBD2
v_gene: TRBV4-1
abundance: once
len: 11

CDR3aa: CASSPQPGLASPQYF
CDR3nt: TGCGCCAGCAGCCCTCAACCGGGACTAGCTTCGCCCCAGTACTTC
j_gene: TRBJ2-5
d_gene: TRBD2
v_gene: TRBV4-1
abundance: NA
len: 15